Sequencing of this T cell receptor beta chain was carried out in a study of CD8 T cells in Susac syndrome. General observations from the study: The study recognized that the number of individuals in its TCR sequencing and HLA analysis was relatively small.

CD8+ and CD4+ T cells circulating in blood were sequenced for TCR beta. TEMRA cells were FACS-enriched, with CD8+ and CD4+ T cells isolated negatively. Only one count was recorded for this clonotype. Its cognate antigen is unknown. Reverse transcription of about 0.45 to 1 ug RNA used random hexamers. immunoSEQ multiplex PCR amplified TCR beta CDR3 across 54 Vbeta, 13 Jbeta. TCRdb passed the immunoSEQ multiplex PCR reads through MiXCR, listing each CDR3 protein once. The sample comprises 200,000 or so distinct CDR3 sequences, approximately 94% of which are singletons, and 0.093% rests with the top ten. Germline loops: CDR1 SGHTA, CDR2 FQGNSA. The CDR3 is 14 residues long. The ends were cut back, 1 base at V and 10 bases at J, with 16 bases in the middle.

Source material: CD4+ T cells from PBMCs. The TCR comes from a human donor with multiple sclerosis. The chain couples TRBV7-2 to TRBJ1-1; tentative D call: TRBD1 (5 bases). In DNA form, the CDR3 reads TGTGCCAGCAGCTTAGGCGCGGGACCCCTGGGAGCTTTCTTT. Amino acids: CASSLGAGPLGAFF.